The present T cell receptor (beta chain) was sequenced within a study of blood T cell repertoires in COVID-19. Study in general: The United States, Italy and Spain provided the acute and convalescent COVID-19 samples. From T cells, B-cell-depleted T cells, or PBMCs came the material, which was cDNA or gDNA.

Study processing details: By means of reference gene primer amplification, nucleated cell counts were estimated. Clones were sequenced by immunoSEQ multiplex PCR, and TCRdb holds only the in-frame ones, with some missing. Clone size and V and J calls were adopted from that table, with D and trimming inferred from the DNA. The sample shows some 130,000 clones, 85% of them seen only once. The source material was peripheral blood. This receptor was taken from a man aged 80 or over with acute or convalescent COVID-19.

The CDR3 is CASSSASSGTGETQYF. CDR3 nucleotides: TGTGCCAGCAGCTCGGCCTCTAGCGGGACCGGTGAGACCCAGTACTTC. The chain joins TRBV7-2 to TRBJ2-5, with 9 bases matching TRBD2. The trim removed 4 bases at V and 5 bases at J, leaving 11 bases unmatched. Germline V gene sequence: CDR1 SGHTA, CDR2 FQGNSA. The CDR3 runs to 16 residues.